A single sample is the source of the 16 T cell receptor beta chains below, sequenced in a study of blood T cell repertoires in COVID-19. TCRdb keeps only in-frame clones here, not all; method: immunoSEQ multiplex PCR. The sample includes 140,000 to 150,000 clones, 88% of them seen just once. The sample taken for sequencing was peripheral blood. The source of these receptors is a man between 65 and 85 years old with acute or convalescent COVID-19.

The sample holds one count of this clone. This chain links TRBV5-1 with TRBJ2-7, with D hard to call. V was pared by 0 bases and J by 2 bases, with 6 bases between. The V gene's germline CDR1 is SGHRS and CDR2 YFSETQ. This CDR3 region has 13 residues. The CDR3 DNA is TGCGCCAGCAGCTTGGACGGAGCCTACGAGCAGTACTTC. It encodes CASSLDGAYEQYF.

The chain joins TRBV5-6 to TRBJ2-1, with a possible D match to TRBD2 (6 bases). This CDR3 is built from 12 residues. The germline V and J ends were trimmed by 0 bases and 15 bases, with 13 bases remaining between them. Germline loops: CDR1 SGHDT, CDR2 YYEEEE. Here the CDR3 reads CASSLGLDYPFF. The CDR3 DNA reads as TGTGCCAGCAGCTTGGGTCTGGACTATCCGTTCTTC.

The V and J genes are TRBV3-1 (or the pseudogene TRBV3-2) and TRBJ1-6; D is perhaps TRBD1 (5 bases). The V and J ends lost 3 bases and 9 bases respectively, with 15 bases between them. The germline gives CDR1 LGHDT, CDR2 YNNKEL (reference sequence). The CDR3 extends over 15 amino acids. The DNA of the CDR3 is TGTGCCAGCAGCCAGGGCCCGATGGGGGGTTCACCCCTCCACTTT. This sequence encodes CASSQGPMGGSPLHF.

The rearrangement joins TRBV9 to TRBJ2-5, with TRBD1 as a possible D gene (5 bases). This CDR3 contains 16 residues. V dropped 3 bases and J dropped 0 bases, with 15 bases sitting between them. Germline V gene lookup returns CDR1 SGDLS and CDR2 YYNGEE. CDR3 in amino acids: CASSARQITYQETQYF. The CDR3 DNA follows: TGTGCCAGCAGCGCCCGACAGATAACGTACCAAGAGACCCAGTACTTC.

The V and J genes are TRBV2 and TRBJ2-1; tentative D call: TRBD2 (6 bases). Between the trimmed V and J ends, which lost 5 bases and 7 bases, there was a span of 15 bases. The CDR3 loop spans 14 amino acids. The germline V gene has CDR1 SNHLY and CDR2 FYNNEI. Here the CDR3 reads CASSPLGAGNEQFF. CDR3 sequence (DNA): TGTGCCAGCAGTCCCCTCGGGGCGGGGAATGAGCAGTTCTTC.

V usage is TRBV4-1 and J usage is TRBJ2-3, with D unclear. Trimming removed 2 bases at V and 6 bases at J, with 15 bases between. Per germline, CDR1 MGHRA and CDR2 YSYEKL. The CDR3 covers 15 residues. CDR3 nucleotide sequence: TGCGCCAGCAGCCAACACGGAATCACACAGGATACGCAGTATTTT. It is translated as CASSQHGITQDTQYF.

This clone was seen just once. The rearrangement joins TRBV10-3 to TRBJ1-5, with 7 bases lining up with TRBD1. J was trimmed by 0 bases and V by 10 bases; bases with no gene match: 9. The CDR3 contains 15 residues. Germline lookup yields CDR1 ENHRY and CDR2 SYGVKD. The DNA of the CDR3 is TGTGCCACCACACCGGGACAGTATAGCAATCAGCCCCAGCATTTT. Its protein product is CATTPGQYSNQPQHF.

This clone was detected only a few times. This chain uses TRBV7-9 with TRBJ1-1; D not resolved. The CDR3 totals 14 residues. In germline, CDR1 is SEHNR, CDR2 FQNEAQ (reference sequence). V was trimmed by 5 bases and J by 0 bases, leaving 10 bases between them. CDR3 protein: CASSPERVNTEAFF. The CDR3 nucleotides are TGTGCCAGCAGCCCCGAGCGGGTGAACACTGAAGCTTTCTTT.

V is TRBV2 and J is TRBJ1-2, with D tentatively TRBD1 (5 bases). V was shortened by 8 bases and J by 3 bases, with 13 bases between the two germline ends. Per the germline V gene, CDR1 is SNHLY and CDR2 is FYNNEI. The CDR3 runs to 13 residues. The CDR3 is CASRTLSHYGYTF. Here the CDR3 DNA reads TGTGCCAGCCGGACACTCTCTCACTATGGCTACACCTTC.

V and J are TRBV18 and TRBJ1-6, with 7 positions matching TRBD1. Germline CDR1 is KGHSH and CDR2 is LQKENI. With V trimmed by 6 bases and J by 3 bases, 2 bases remained unmatched. The length of the CDR3 is 14 residues. This CDR3 is CASSRDSYNSPLHF. The CDR3 coding sequence is TGTGCCAGCTCCCGGGACAGCTATAATTCACCCCTCCACTTT. Using reference TRBV18 and TRBJ1-6 for the parts outside the CDR3, the full variable domain is NAGVMQNPRHLVRRRGQEARLRCSPMKGHSHVYWYRQLPEEGLKFMVYLQKENIIDESGMPKERFSAEFPKEGPSILRIQQVVRGDSAAYFCASSRDSYNSPLHFGNGTRLTVT.

The V call is TRBV29-1, the J call TRBJ1-3, with unresolved D. CDR3 length: 12 amino acids. V was clipped by 5 bases and J by 4 bases, with 9 bases between them. Germline assignment: CDR1 SQVTM and CDR2 ANQGSEA. The CDR3: CSVSGRGNTIYF. The CDR3 nucleotides read TGCAGCGTTTCTGGGAGGGGAAACACCATATATTTT.

This chain uses TRBV12-3 or TRBV12-4 with TRBJ2-5, with no clear D. This CDR3 has 12 amino acids. V was clipped by 6 bases and J by 5 bases, with 10 bases between them. The chain's CDR3 is CASSPRRETQYF. As DNA, the CDR3 is TGTGCCAGCAGCCCCCGTCGGGAGACCCAGTACTTC.

The chain employs TRBV14 and TRBJ2-7, with D perhaps TRBD1 (6 bases). The CDR3 runs to 14 residues. V gave up 1 base and J gave up 6 bases, with 13 bases separating them. Germline values: CDR1 SGHDN, CDR2 FVKESK. The CDR3 DNA reads TGTGCCAGCAGCCAAGGGACAGCCAGAGCCGAGCAGTACTTC. Amino acid sequence: CASSQGTARAEQYF.

V usage is TRBV3-1 (or the pseudogene TRBV3-2) and J usage is TRBJ2-5; TRBD2 matches 9 bases. This CDR3 has 14 amino acids. The germline CDR1 and CDR2 sequences are LGHDT and YNNKEL (reference sequence). Losses at the gene ends were 3 bases for V and 5 bases for J; bases not matched to a gene: 4. The CDR3 is CASSHSGRGETQYF. For the CDR3, the DNA is TGTGCCAGCAGCCATAGCGGGAGAGGCGAGACCCAGTACTTC.

The genes are TRBV19 and TRBJ2-1; 14 bases align to TRBD2. CDR3 length equals 17 residues. J was trimmed by 7 bases and V by 0 bases; bases with no gene match: 5. Germline V gene sequence: CDR1 LNHDA, CDR2 SQIVND (reference sequence). CDR3 nucleotides: TGTGCCAGTAGTATAGATCTGGGACTAGCGGGAGCGAATGAGCAGTTCTTC. This sequence encodes CASSIDLGLAGANEQFF.

This clone appeared once. This chain uses TRBV6-5 with TRBJ1-6, with 8 bases fitting TRBD1. Germline assignment: CDR1 MNHEY and CDR2 SVGAGI. The junction had 8 bases not matched to a gene; V was cut back by 0 bases and J by 10 bases. The CDR3 consists of 16 residues. Here the CDR3 reads CASSYSKTGASSPLHF. The CDR3, as DNA: TGTGCCAGCAGTTACTCTAAGACAGGGGCAAGCTCACCCCTCCACTTT.